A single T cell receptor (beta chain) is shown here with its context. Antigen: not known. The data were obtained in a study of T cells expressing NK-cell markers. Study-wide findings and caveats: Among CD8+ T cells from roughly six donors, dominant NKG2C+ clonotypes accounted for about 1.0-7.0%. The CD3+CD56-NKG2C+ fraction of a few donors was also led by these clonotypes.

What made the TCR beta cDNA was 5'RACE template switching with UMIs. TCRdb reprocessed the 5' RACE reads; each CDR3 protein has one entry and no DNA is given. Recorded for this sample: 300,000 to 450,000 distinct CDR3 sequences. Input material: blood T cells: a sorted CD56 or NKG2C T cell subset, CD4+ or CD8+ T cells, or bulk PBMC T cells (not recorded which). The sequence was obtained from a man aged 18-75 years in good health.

This CDR3 is CASSDRGRGSSPLHF. The chain carries TRBV2 and TRBJ1-6; TCRdb outputs TRBD1, but without DNA this stays unchecked. Germline V gene lookup returns CDR1 SNHLY and CDR2 FYNNEI. This CDR3 comprises 15 residues.